Each of the 19 T cell receptor beta chains below was sequenced from the same sample in a study of blood T cell repertoires in COVID-19. Profiled with immunoSEQ multiplex PCR; TCRdb holds only in-frame clones, not every one. The sample holds around 110,000 clones; roughly four fifths are singletons and the top ten take approximately 6.2%. The sequencing sample was made of peripheral blood. The origin of the receptors is a man at least 80 years old with COVID-19, enrolled during active disease.

The chain links TRBV3-1 (or the pseudogene TRBV3-2) to TRBJ2-1; tentatively, D is TRBD2 (6 bases). Trimming left V 2 bases short and J 3 bases short, with 14 bases between. CDR3 length: 16 amino acids. Germline V gene sequence: CDR1 LGHDT, CDR2 YNNKEL (reference sequence). For the CDR3, the DNA is TGTGCCAGCAGCCAATTCGGGAGAAACGACTACAATGAGCAGTTCTTC. It codes for CASSQFGRNDYNEQFF.

This clone was counted between two and nine times. J is TRBJ2-3 and V is TRBV3-1 (or the pseudogene TRBV3-2); TRBD2 aligns across 10 bases. The CDR3 runs 16 residues. CDR1 LGHDT and CDR2 YNNKEL come from the germline V gene (reference sequence). J lost 5 bases, V lost 1 base, and 6 bases had no gene match. CDR3 region: CASSQAGLAFGDTQYF. DNA of the CDR3: TGTGCCAGCAGCCAAGCGGGACTAGCGTTCGGAGATACGCAGTATTTT.

The CDR3 coding sequence is TGTGCCAGCAGAGCAAACCAAAACAGCTACGAGCAGTACTTC. It encodes CASRANQNSYEQYF. The rearrangement links TRBV21-1 to TRBJ2-7; the table gives TRBD1 as D, unverified against the DNA. TRBV21-1 is an annotated pseudogene. The CDR3 has 14 amino acids.

This clone was seen only a few times. The rearrangement uses TRBV27 and TRBJ1-1; 7 bases align to TRBD1. Trimming at V came to 5 bases and at J to 1 base, leaving 10 bases not matched to a gene. The CDR3 covers 16 residues. Germline V lookup: CDR1 MNHEY, CDR2 SMNVEV (reference sequence). The CDR3 DNA sequence: TGTGCCAGCAGTCCTCGAAGACAGGGCCCGAACACTGAAGCTTTCTTT. Translating it yields CASSPRRQGPNTEAFF.

The chain carries TRBV19 and TRBJ2-7, with no clear D. Trimming stripped 3 bases from V and 4 bases from J, with 13 bases between. Germline lookup yields CDR1 LNHDA and CDR2 SQIVND (reference sequence). This CDR3 is 14 amino acids long. This CDR3 is CASSMVASVYEQYF. CDR3 nucleotides: TGTGCCAGTAGTATGGTAGCATCGGTTTACGAGCAGTACTTC.

The rearrangement uses TRBV28 and TRBJ1-6, with 8 bases fitting TRBD1. V gave up 4 bases and J gave up 7 bases; unmatched junction bases: 6. The germline CDR1 and CDR2 sequences are MDHEN and SYDVKM. This CDR3 contains 15 residues. CDR3 bases: TGTGCCAGCAGTTCACACGGACAGGGAAATTCACCCCTCCACTTT. This codes for CASSSHGQGNSPLHF.

The chain carries TRBV27 and TRBJ1-1, with TRBD1 matching 8 bases. The V segment lost 4 bases and the J segment 5 bases; nucleotides outside the gene matches: 9. Germline V gene lookup returns CDR1 MNHEY and CDR2 SMNVEV (reference sequence). The CDR3 covers 15 residues. This CDR3 is CASSSNRGVGTEAFF. The CDR3 coding sequence is TGTGCCAGCAGTTCCAACAGGGGGGTTGGAACTGAAGCTTTCTTT.

This clone was counted between two and nine times. The rearrangement uses TRBV28 and TRBJ1-1; TRBD1 agrees at 9 bases. Germline V gives CDR1 MDHEN, CDR2 SYDVKM. The V segment lost 3 bases and the J segment 4 bases; nucleotides outside the gene matches: 12. This CDR3 comprises 17 residues. The CDR3 DNA follows: TGTGCCAGCAGTTTGTGGTCCGGGACAGGGTTTATCACTGAAGCTTTCTTT. Translating it yields CASSLWSGTGFITEAFF.

The chain has TRBV30 and TRBJ1-5, with unresolved D. This CDR3 region has 13 residues. Trimming pared 2 bases from V and 3 bases from J, leaving 8 bases between. Germline assignment: CDR1 GTSNPN and CDR2 SVGIG (reference sequence). CDR3: CAWSLQVNQPQHF. In DNA, the CDR3 is TGTGCCTGGAGTTTGCAGGTCAATCAGCCCCAGCATTTT.

In its sample, this clone was seen a few times. This chain links TRBV5-4 with TRBJ2-1; 12 nucleotides match TRBD2. Germline V lookup: CDR1 SGHNT, CDR2 YYREEE (reference sequence). The CDR3 spans 19 residues. The J segment lost 5 bases and the V segment lost 3 bases, leaving 15 bases of the junction unmatched. The CDR3 reads CASSSKERTSGKRNNEQFF. CDR3 bases: TGTGCCAGCAGCTCAAAAGAGAGGACTAGCGGGAAACGAAACAATGAGCAGTTCTTC.

This clone was seen a handful of times. The chain has TRBV9 and TRBJ2-7, with 7 bases that match TRBD2. V lost 2 bases to trimming and J lost 6 bases; unmatched junction nucleotides: 11. Per the germline V gene, CDR1 is SGDLS and CDR2 is YYNGEE. CDR3 length equals 15 residues. The DNA for the CDR3 is TGTGCCAGCAGCGTGCGGGGAGCGGGATTCCTCGAGCAGTACTTC. Protein product: CASSVRGAGFLEQYF.

The chain links TRBV9 to TRBJ1-6; no clear D gene. This CDR3 contains 15 residues. The germline V gene has CDR1 SGDLS and CDR2 YYNGEE. The V end was cut by 0 bases, the J end by 8 bases, with 12 bases between. CDR3 amino acids: CASSVGGGSYSPLHF. CDR3 DNA: TGTGCCAGCAGCGTAGGCGGCGGATCCTATTCACCCCTCCACTTT.

The chain's CDR3 is CATSDPGLTYNEQFF. The DNA of the CDR3 is TGTGCCACCAGCGATCCGGGACTAACCTACAATGAGCAGTTCTTC. This sequence joins TRBV24-1 and TRBJ2-1, with 7 bases identical to TRBD2. The ends lost 7 bases at V and 2 bases at J; junction bases unmatched: 7. Germline V lookup: CDR1 KGHDR, CDR2 SFDVKD. The CDR3 sequence is 15 residues long.

The chain links TRBV4-1 to TRBJ2-3; D possibly corresponds to TRBD1 (5 bases). The V gene's germline CDR1 is MGHRA and CDR2 YSYEKL. V was shortened by 1 base and J by 4 bases, with 9 bases between the two germline ends. The CDR3 runs to 14 residues. The CDR3 region is CASSQVPGSDTQYF. CDR3 sequence (DNA): TGCGCCAGCAGCCAAGTGCCAGGGTCAGATACGCAGTATTTT.

The rearrangement joins TRBV9 to TRBJ2-3; D gene uncertain. This CDR3 is 11 amino acids long. The germline V gene has CDR1 SGDLS and CDR2 YYNGEE. The germline V and J ends were trimmed by 4 bases and 6 bases, with 6 bases remaining between them. As DNA, the CDR3 is TGTGCCAGCAGCCGAGCGGATACGCAGTATTTT. Residues: CASSRADTQYF.

The chain employs TRBV28 and TRBJ1-2; D may be TRBD1 (5 bases). CDR1 MDHEN and CDR2 SYDVKM come from the germline V gene. The CDR3 covers 12 residues. V lost 6 bases, J lost 3 bases, and 8 bases lay in between. CDR3 in DNA: TGTGCCAGCAGGGGGCAAGACTATGGCTACACCTTC. This encodes CASRGQDYGYTF.

The CDR3: CASSGQENTEAFF. In DNA, the CDR3 is TGCGCCAGCAGCGGTCAGGAGAACACTGAAGCTTTCTTT. The rearrangement joins TRBV5-1 to TRBJ1-1, with D unresolved. CDR3 size: 13 residues. The V and J ends lost 4 bases and 1 base respectively, with 8 bases between them. Germline assignment: CDR1 SGHRS and CDR2 YFSETQ.

J is TRBJ1-4 and V is TRBV2; 7 positions match TRBD1. CDR1 is SNHLY, CDR2 FYNNEI, per germline. Unmatched junction bases numbered 9, after V lost 3 bases and J lost 5 bases. This CDR3 is built from 16 residues. The CDR3 loop is CASSEVVLGGNEKLFF. The CDR3 region has the DNA TGTGCCAGCAGTGAGGTCGTTTTAGGGGGCAATGAAAAACTGTTTTTT.

The chain is built from TRBV6-5 and TRBJ1-2; D is possibly TRBD1 (5 bases). This CDR3 spans 12 amino acids. Trimming shortened V by 5 bases and J by 7 bases, and 11 bases separated the two germline ends. Germline assignment: CDR1 MNHEY and CDR2 SVGAGI. This CDR3 is CASSNQGFGYTF. The CDR3, as DNA: TGTGCCAGCAGTAATCAGGGCTTTGGCTACACCTTC.